The clone carrying this TCR beta chain was detected many times. The data derive from a study of T-cell reconstitution after alpha-beta-depleted transplantation in children. The library targeted TCRbeta and was prepared with unique molecular identifiers. TCRdb redid the calling of the PCR reads with MiXCR, one entry per CDR3 protein. The data contain 490,000 or so distinct CDR3 sequences, approximately 12% of them singletons. The sample was PBMCs from the stem cell graft donor, taken from the stem cell graft. This TCR was sampled from a human donor who donated a stem cell graft to a child with combined immunodeficiency.

The CDR3 DNA sequence: TGTGCCAGCAGGGTAGGAGAGACCCAGTACTTC. Residues: CASRVGETQYF. This rearrangement joins TRBV6-1 to TRBJ2-5; no firm D call. The V gene's germline CDR1 is MNHNS and CDR2 SASEGT. Trimming removed 6 bases from V and 4 bases from J, with 6 bases in between. The CDR3 has 11 residues.